Below, one T cell receptor beta chain is given with its context. Its antigen remains unidentified. The CDR3 spans 16 residues. Trimming removed 2 bases from V and 3 bases from J, with 16 bases in between. CDR1 and CDR2 from the germline V gene are LGHNT and FRNRAP. The source of the sample is a study of cytomegalovirus exposure and HLA in healthy donors. For the study at large: Among about 179 million T cells, an earlier analysis found about 110 million unique TCR beta sequences.

Study-level findings and limits: CMV serostatus was the sole immune exposure data available.

The PCR used 60 Vbeta and 13 Jbeta primers. The method was immunoSEQ multiplex PCR; TCRdb's version includes in-frame clones alone and lacks a portion of them. The sample contains about 160,000 clones, approximately 80% of which appear only once. J is TRBJ1-2 and V is TRBV12-5; a weak D match, TRBD1 (5 bases). This clonotype was sampled from a young man in good health and CMV-seronegative. The sequenced sample consisted of PBMCs. The CDR3 is CASGLPTTEADYGYTF. DNA of the CDR3: TGTGCTAGTGGTTTGCCTACGACAGAGGCGGACTATGGCTACACCTTC.